This paragraph covers one TCR beta chain sequence. What it binds is not known. Here immunoSEQ multiplex PCR was the method, and the copy in TCRdb shows in-frame clones only, minus some. The sample has around 370,000 clones, approximately 90% seen once. This specimen belongs to a study of Ad26.COV2.S vaccination and SARS-CoV-2 variants. Trimming removed 7 bases at V and 0 bases at J, with 9 bases between. This CDR3 is built from 13 residues. Whole-study results and caveats: The TCR breadth and depth analyses may have produced an underestimate of total T cell responses.

The V gene is TRBV12-3 or TRBV12-4, the J gene TRBJ2-5; TRBD2 might be the D (5 bases). The source of this sequence is a human donor who had recovered from COVID-19. The material sequenced was peripheral blood, taken after recovery from COVID-19. The CDR3 DNA sequence: TGTGCCAGCAAGGGAGCGAACCAAGAGACCCAGTACTTC. Its protein is CASKGANQETQYF.